This T cell receptor (beta chain) comes out of a study of Ad26.COV2.S vaccination and SARS-CoV-2 variants. In the study overall: Donor had been placed in the Ad26.COV2.S arm of the COV1001 trial.

Measured with immunoSEQ multiplex PCR; TCRdb has only the in-frame clones, and not every one. The sample lists about 440,000 clones, around 90% seen once, with around 4.5% in the top ten. Overall study findings and caveats: It is possible that the TCR breadth and depth analyses underestimated the total T cell responses. Following vaccination, spike-specific CD8+ and CD4+ T cell responses reportedly exhibited substantial breadth.

A remark on this clone: What it binds is not known.

Germline V gene sequence: CDR1 LNHDA, CDR2 SQIVND (reference sequence). Trimming removed 5 bases at V and 2 bases at J, with 13 bases between. The CDR3 covers 14 residues. Specified treatment: 15 to 20 received Ad26.COV2.S at low or high dose, single or two shots; about 5 received placebo; per-sample allocation not given. Samples analyzed were those drawn on day 63 after the first vaccine or placebo injection. The source is a person between 18 and 65 years old who received the Ad26.COV2.S COVID-19 vaccine or a placebo. This chain connects TRBV19 to TRBJ2-7; D is unclear. The sequenced sample was peripheral blood, obtained in a trial of Ad26.COV2.S vaccine versus placebo. CDR3 loop: CASSPRQLAYEQYF. CDR3 coding DNA: TGTGCCAGTAGTCCTCGACAATTGGCCTACGAGCAGTACTTC.